This T cell receptor (beta chain) was recovered during a study of shared clonotypes between healthy human individuals. Study conclusions and caveats: An effect of sequencing depth on clonotype sharing among donors was expected. Sharing across a handful of donors was seen in 4.5% to 6.5% of naive CD4 clonotypes.

It was into CD45RA+ naive and CD45RA-negative memory subsets that the CD4+ cells were split. With respect to this clone: What it binds is unknown.

As handled by the study authors: ImmunoSEQ output lacked quality scores and full-length reads, limiting matched filtering. TCRdb's copy holds only in-frame clones and misses some; the assay was immunoSEQ multiplex PCR. V, J and clone size reflect that table, while D and trimming were determined from the DNA. In the table there are a few hundred thousand clones, approximately 97% of which are singletons. Source material: naive CD4+ T cells sorted from blood. Regarding subset: CD45RA+ positively selected. This receptor was obtained from a woman in her 30s in good health.

The CDR3 DNA sequence: TGTGCCAGCAGGAAACAGGGGCGCACATCGAACACTGAAGCTTTCTTT. This codes for CASRKQGRTSNTEAFF. V gene TRBV28 combines with J gene TRBJ1-1; 7 bases agree with TRBD1. The CDR3 loop spans 16 amino acids. Per the germline V gene, CDR1 is MDHEN and CDR2 is SYDVKM. Germline trimming cut 6 bases from V and 1 base from J; bases unmatched to any gene: 11.